Below, one T cell receptor (beta chain) is given with its context. This entry comes from a study of cytomegalovirus exposure and HLA in healthy donors. At the level of the study: A preliminary data release comprised tens of millions of unique TCRs obtained from HLA-typed donors.

Healthy bone marrow donors supplied every sample. V lost 6 bases and J lost 7; bases outside the gene matches: 5. CDR1 is SGHDT and CDR2 is YYEEEE in the germline V gene. The CDR3 covers 13 residues. The PCR employed 60 Vbeta primers together with 13 Jbeta primers. Per the original methods: Later reanalysis found tens of millions of unique TCR beta chains, about 10 million of them shared. Profiled with immunoSEQ multiplex PCR; TCRdb holds only in-frame clones, not every one. The D gene and trimming were derived from the DNA, and the V and J assignments and clone size from that table. The sample comprises roughly 90,000 clones, 80% of which are singletons, and 2% rests with the top ten.

The chain uses TRBV5-6 and TRBJ2-4; 9 positions match TRBD1. The sequenced sample was PBMCs. This TCR was recovered from a man younger than 35 in good health and CMV-seronegative. In DNA, the CDR3 is TGTGCCAGCACCACCGACAGGGGGAACATTCAGTACTTC. Its translation: CASTTDRGNIQYF.